The entry that follows covers one TCR beta chain sequence. This record comes from a study of T cells after yellow fever vaccination. TCRdb recomputed calls from the 5' RACE reads with MiXCR, one row per CDR3 protein. This table holds a few hundred thousand distinct CDR3 sequences, approximately 12% found once. The sequencing here drew on CD4+ T cells sorted from PBMCs, taken 45 days after the yellow fever booster vaccination. This clonotype originated in a man under 40 who received the YFV17D yellow fever vaccine.

DNA of the CDR3: TGTGCCACCAGCGTGGGCGTCCCTAACAGCTACACCTTC. Its translation is CATSVGVPNSYTF. V gene TRBV24-1 combines with J gene TRBJ1-2; the D is unclear. V lost 7 bases, J lost 9 bases, and 17 bases lay in between. This CDR3 comprises 13 residues. The germline V gene has CDR1 KGHDR and CDR2 SFDVKD.